The clone carrying this T cell receptor beta chain was seen ten or more times. Its antigen is undetermined. The data originate from a study of CD8 T cells in ankylosing spondylitis. TCRdb reprocessed the 5' RACE reads via MiXCR and lists one record per CDR3 protein. Of around 30,000 distinct CDR3 sequences listed, 4.5% to 5.5% are singletons. Study-level results: There was reportedly significant enrichment of clones that were disease-linked in matched ankylosing spondylitis synovial fluid.

Trimming took 4 bases from V and 1 from J, leaving 15 bases between them. Looked up from germline, CDR1 is SGDLS and CDR2 is YYNGEE. CDR3 length equals 15 residues. The sequence was obtained from a female donor with ankylosing spondylitis or in good health (not recorded which). The sample comprised blood, either unsorted or a sorted T cell fraction (not recorded which). The chain has TRBV9 and TRBJ2-7; the D gene is possibly TRBD2 (5 bases). The CDR3 region has the DNA TGTGCCAGCAGCCGCTCGGGAACTTTTTCCTACGAGCAGTACTTC. Its protein product is CASSRSGTFSYEQYF. Complete variable domain (other parts from reference TRBV9 and TRBJ2-7): DSGVTQTPKHLITATGQRVTLRCSPRSGDLSVYWYQQSLDQGLQFLIQYYNGEERAKGNILERFSAQQFPDLHSELNLSSLELGDSALYFCASSRSGTFSYEQYFGPGTRLTVT.